This TCR beta chain came from a study of CD8 T cells in ankylosing spondylitis. Findings and caveats of the study: In ankylosing spondylitis blood, a motif of roughly eight highly homologous TCR beta variants appeared characteristic. Earlier authors reported some of these motif variants in reactive arthritis synovial fluid and blood.

For TCR beta, libraries came from quantitative 5'-RACE with molecular barcodes. A single record per CDR3 protein comes from TCRdb applying MiXCR to the 5' RACE reads. The sample records under 200,000 distinct CDR3 sequences, 10% to 15% being singletons. CDR1 and CDR2 (germline): MNHNS, SASEGT. This CDR3 region has 15 residues. V shed 2 bases and J shed 0 bases, with 8 bases lying between them. This clonotype was counted at least ten times. Antigen specificity is unknown. The rearrangement links TRBV6-1 to TRBJ1-5; D remains ambiguous. The sample comprised blood, either unsorted or a sorted T cell fraction (not recorded which). The clonotype comes from a female donor with ankylosing spondylitis or in good health (not recorded which). The DNA of the CDR3 is TGTGCCAGCAGTGAAATCAGCGGTAGCAATCAGCCCCAGCATTTT. Translation gives CASSEISGSNQPQHF.